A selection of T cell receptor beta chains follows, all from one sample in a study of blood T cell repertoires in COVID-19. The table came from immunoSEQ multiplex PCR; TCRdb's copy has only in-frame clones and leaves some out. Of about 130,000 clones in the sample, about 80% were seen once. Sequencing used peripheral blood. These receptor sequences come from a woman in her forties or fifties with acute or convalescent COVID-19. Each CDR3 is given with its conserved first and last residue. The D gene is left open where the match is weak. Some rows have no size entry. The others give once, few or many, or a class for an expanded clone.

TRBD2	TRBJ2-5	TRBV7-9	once	TGTGCCAGCAGCCTATGGACTAGCGGGGGACCGGTGCAAGAGACCCAGTACTTC	CASSLWTSGGPVQETQYF
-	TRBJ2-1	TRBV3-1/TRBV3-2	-	TGTGCCAGCAGCCAGAAACAGAGCTCCTACAATGAGCAGTTCTTC	CASSQKQSSYNEQFF
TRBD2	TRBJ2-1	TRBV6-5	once	TGTGCCAGCACAACCGGGACTAGCGGGAATAATGAGCAGTTCTTC	CASTTGTSGNNEQFF
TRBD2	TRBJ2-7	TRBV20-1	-	TGCAGTGCTAGTTCCCCCGGGACTAGCTCCTACGAGCAGTACTTC	CSASSPGTSSYEQYF
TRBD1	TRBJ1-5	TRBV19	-	TGTGCCAGTAGTACACAGGGGAATCAGCCCCAGCATTTT	CASSTQGNQPQHF
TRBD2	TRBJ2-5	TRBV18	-	TGTGCCAGCTCACCGAGCGGGGGGCGCGAGACCCAGTACTTC	CASSPSGGRETQYF
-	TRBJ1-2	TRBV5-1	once	TGCGCCAGCAGCTTGGAAATCAGGCTCGATGGCTACACCTTC	CASSLEIRLDGYTF
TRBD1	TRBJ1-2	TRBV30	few	TGTGCCTGGAGTAGACAGGGGGGAAACTATGGCTACACCTTC	CAWSRQGGNYGYTF
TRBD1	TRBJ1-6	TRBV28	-	TGTGCCAGCAGCGCCGGACAGGGTCATTCACCCCTCCACTTT	CASSAGQGHSPLHF
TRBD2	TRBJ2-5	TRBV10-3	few	TGTGCCATCAGTGAAAGGTTAGCGGGGTTGAAGACCCAGTACTTC	CAISERLAGLKTQYF
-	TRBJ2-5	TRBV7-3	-	TGTGCCAGCAGCGAAACAGGGCCAGAGACCCAGTACTTC	CASSETGPETQYF
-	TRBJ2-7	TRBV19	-	TGTGCCAGTGCTGAGCGGGTTGACTACGAGCAGTACTTC	CASAERVDYEQYF
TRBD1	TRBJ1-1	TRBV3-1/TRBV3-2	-	TGTGCCAGCAGCCTGCGACAGGGGATCACTGAAGCTTTCTTT	CASSLRQGITEAFF
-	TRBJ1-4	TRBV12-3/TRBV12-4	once	TGTGCCAGCAGTTTATCGCCGGCCCGGAGACTGTTTTTT	CASSLSPARRLFF
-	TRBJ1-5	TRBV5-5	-	TGTGCCAGCAGCGCCGTGGCTGGAGGCAATCAGCCCCAGCATTTT	CASSAVAGGNQPQHF
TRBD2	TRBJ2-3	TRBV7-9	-	TGTGCCAGCAGCTCCTCGGGGACGGGACTAGCGGTTAACACAGATACGCAGTATTTT	CASSSSGTGLAVNTDTQYF
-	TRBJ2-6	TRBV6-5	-	TGTGCCAGCTCTACAGGGTATGGGGCCAACGTCCTGACTTTC	CASSTGYGANVLTF
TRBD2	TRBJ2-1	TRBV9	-	TGTGCCAGCAGCAAACTGGATGGGACTAGCGGGGGGGCCCGTAATGAGCAGTTCTTC	CASSKLDGTSGGARNEQFF
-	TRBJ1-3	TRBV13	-	TGTGCCAGCAGCTTAGTGGCAGGGGCTGGAAACACCATATATTTT	CASSLVAGAGNTIYF
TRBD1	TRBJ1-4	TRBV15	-	TGTGCCACCACCGTCACAGGGGGAGGCAATGAAAAACTGTTTTTT	CATTVTGGGNEKLFF
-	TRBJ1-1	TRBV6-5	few	TGTGCCAGCAGTTACTACGCAGGGGAGAACACTGAAGCTTTCTTT	CASSYYAGENTEAFF
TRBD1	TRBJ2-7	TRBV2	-	TGTGCCAGCGGGGGACAGGGTAGCTACGAGCAGTACTTC	CASGGQGSYEQYF
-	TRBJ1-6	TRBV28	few	TGTGCCAGCAGTTTTATGGGGGCTAATAATTCACCCCTCCACTTT	CASSFMGANNSPLHF
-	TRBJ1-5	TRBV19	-	TGTGCCAGTAGCACAGGGAAACAGCCCCAGCATTTT	CASSTGKQPQHF
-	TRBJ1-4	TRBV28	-	TGTGCCAGCAGTCCTGAGTTTGGCAGGCTGGCAAAACTGTTTTTT	CASSPEFGRLAKLFF
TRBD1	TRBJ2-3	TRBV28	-	TGTGCCAGCAGTACGACAGGGGTGACAGATACGCAGTATTTT	CASSTTGVTDTQYF
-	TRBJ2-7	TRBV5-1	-	TGCGCCAGCAGCTTGGGCGGGGGCCCCTACGAGCAGTACTTC	CASSLGGGPYEQYF
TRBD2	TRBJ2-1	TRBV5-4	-	TGTGCCAGCAGCTTGGTGGCGGGGGGGCCCTATAATGAGCAGTTCTTC	CASSLVAGGPYNEQFF
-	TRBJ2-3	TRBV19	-	TGTGCCAGTAGTATTGGGAGAACAGATACGCAGTATTTT	CASSIGRTDTQYF
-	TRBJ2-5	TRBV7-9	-	TGTGCCAGCAGCCCGGGGGGCGGGGATCGGCAGACCCAGTACTTC	CASSPGGGDRQTQYF
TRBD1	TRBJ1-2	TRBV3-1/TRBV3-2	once	TGTGCCAGCAGCCATAGACAGGGAAAAAATGGCTACACCTTC	CASSHRQGKNGYTF
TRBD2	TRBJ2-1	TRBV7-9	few	TGTGCCAGCAGCTTAGCATTAGCGGGTACATACAATGAGCAGTTCTTC	CASSLALAGTYNEQFF
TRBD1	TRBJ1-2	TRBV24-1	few	TGTGCCACCAGTGACTCTGGACAGGGCTATGGCTACACCTTC	CATSDSGQGYGYTF
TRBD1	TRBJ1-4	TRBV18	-	TGTGCCAGCTCACCGCCCATCGGGACAGGGTCGAAAAAACTGTTTTTT	CASSPPIGTGSKKLFF
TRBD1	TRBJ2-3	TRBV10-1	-	TGCGCCAGCGCCCCCGGACAGGGAGGAGATACGCAGTATTTT	CASAPGQGGDTQYF
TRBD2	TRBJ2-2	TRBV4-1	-	TGCGCCAGCAGCCAAGAAGTTAGCGGGAGGAACGGGGAGCTGTTTTTT	CASSQEVSGRNGELFF
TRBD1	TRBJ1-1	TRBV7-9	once	TGTGCCAGCAGCTTGGACAGGGCGAACACTGAAGCTTTCTTT	CASSLDRANTEAFF